The sequence of this T cell receptor (beta chain) was determined in a study of cytomegalovirus exposure and HLA in healthy donors. Study-wide context: Among the roughly 380 donors who were genotyped, roughly 85% fell in the genetic ancestry cluster that is associated with self-reported Caucasian donors. Study-wide points: Rare TCR sequences dominated, though some public TCRs recurred in many donors. In a later analysis, an Asian-associated ancestry cluster reportedly showed fewer N-insertions than the roughly 650-donor mean.

About this clone itself: Its antigen is currently unknown.

The CDR3 spans 18 residues. V was pared by 7 bases and J by 4 bases, with 12 bases of the junction left unmatched. CDR1 and CDR2 from the germline V gene are SGHTA and FQGNSA. PCR was performed using 60 Vbeta and 13 Jbeta primers. Produced via immunoSEQ multiplex PCR; TCRdb's table is partial and in-frame only. The sample yields 56,000 or so clones, of which the top ten take up approximately 2.4%. Sample: PBMCs. The chain employs TRBV7-2 and TRBJ2-2, with 13 bases lining up with TRBD2. The sequence derives from a female donor in good health and CMV-seronegative. The chain's CDR3 is CASIKTSGGGHGTGELFF. Written as DNA, the CDR3 is TGTGCCAGCATCAAAACTAGCGGGGGGGGTCATGGCACCGGGGAGCTGTTTTTT. The full variable domain, its missing parts supplied by reference TRBV7-2 and TRBJ2-2, is GAGVSQSPSNKVTEKGKDVELRCDPISGHTALYWYRQSLGQGLEFLIYFQGNSAPDKSGLPSDRFSAERTGGSVSTLTIQRTQQEDSAVYLCASIKTSGGGHGTGELFFGEGSRLTVL.